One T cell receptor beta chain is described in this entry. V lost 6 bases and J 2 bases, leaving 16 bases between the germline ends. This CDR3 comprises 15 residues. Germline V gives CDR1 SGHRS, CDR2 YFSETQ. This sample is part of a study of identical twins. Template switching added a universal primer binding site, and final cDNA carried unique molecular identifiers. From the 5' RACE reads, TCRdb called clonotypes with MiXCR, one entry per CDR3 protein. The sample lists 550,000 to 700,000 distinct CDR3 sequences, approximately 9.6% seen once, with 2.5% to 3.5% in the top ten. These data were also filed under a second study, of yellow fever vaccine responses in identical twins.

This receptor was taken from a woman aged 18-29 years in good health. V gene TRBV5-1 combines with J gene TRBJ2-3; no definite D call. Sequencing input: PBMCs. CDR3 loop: CASKPSGAFTDTQYF. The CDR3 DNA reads TGCGCCAGCAAGCCCTCAGGTGCATTCACAGATACGCAGTATTTT. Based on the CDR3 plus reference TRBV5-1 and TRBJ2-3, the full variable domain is KAGVTQTPRYLIKTRGQQVTLSCSPISGHRSVSWYQQTPGQGLQFLFEYFSETQRNKGNFPGRFSGRQFSNSRSEMNVSTLELGDSALYLCASKPSGAFTDTQYFGPGTRLTVL.